A selection of T cell receptor beta chains follows, all from one sample in a study of T cell clusters in autoimmune cytopenias. Each CDR3 protein gets one entry in TCRdb, which reprocessed the multiplex PCR reads and gives no DNA. This table holds around 8,200 distinct CDR3 sequences. Sequenced: peripheral blood. Receptors originate from a human donor with an autoimmune cytopenia or autoimmune hepatitis (not recorded which). CDR3s include the opening cysteine and the closing phenylalanine or tryptophan. A clone size is listed for some rows: how often the clone was seen (once, few, many), or a class if it is expanded.

CDR3	length	V	J	size
CATSDGVIQYF	11	TRBV24-1	TRBJ2-4	-
CASSRTGGSGYTF	13	TRBV12-3/TRBV12-4	TRBJ1-2	medium-sized
CASSPGTSGRTEQFF	15	TRBV14	TRBJ2-1	-
CASSSFFEAFF	11	TRBV6-5	TRBJ1-1	-
CASSIPRDRAYEQYF	15	TRBV19	TRBJ2-7	-
CASIWQETQYF	11	TRBV6-1	TRBJ2-5	medium-sized
CASSSAGLITDTQYF	15	TRBV7-6	TRBJ2-3	medium-sized
CAWSRGGDQPQHF	13	TRBV30	TRBJ1-5	-
CASSETAASTDTQYF	15	TRBV6-1	TRBJ2-3	medium-sized
CASSAWTSGGTDTQYF	16	TRBV6-1	TRBJ2-3	-